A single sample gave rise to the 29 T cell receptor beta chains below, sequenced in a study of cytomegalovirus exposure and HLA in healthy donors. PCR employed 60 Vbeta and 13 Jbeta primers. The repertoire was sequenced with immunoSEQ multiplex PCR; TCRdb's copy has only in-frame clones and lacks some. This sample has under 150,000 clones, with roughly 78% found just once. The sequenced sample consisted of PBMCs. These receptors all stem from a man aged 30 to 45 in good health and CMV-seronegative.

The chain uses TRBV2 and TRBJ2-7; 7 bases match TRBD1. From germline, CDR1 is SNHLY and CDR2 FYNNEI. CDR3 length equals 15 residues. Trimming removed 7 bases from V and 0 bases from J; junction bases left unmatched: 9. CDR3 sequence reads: CASNADRQGSYEQYF. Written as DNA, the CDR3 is TGTGCCAGCAACGCTGACCGACAGGGCTCCTACGAGCAGTACTTC.

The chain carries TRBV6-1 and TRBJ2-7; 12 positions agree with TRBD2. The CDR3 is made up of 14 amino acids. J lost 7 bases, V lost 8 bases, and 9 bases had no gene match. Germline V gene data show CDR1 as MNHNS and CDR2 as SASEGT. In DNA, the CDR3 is TGTGCCAGCCTTGCGGCTAGCGGGAGGGTAGAGCAGTACTTC. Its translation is CASLAASGRVEQYF.

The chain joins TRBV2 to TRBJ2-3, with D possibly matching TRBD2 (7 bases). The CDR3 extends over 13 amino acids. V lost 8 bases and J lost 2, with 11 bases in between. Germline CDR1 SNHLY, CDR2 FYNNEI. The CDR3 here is CASGRGATDTQYF. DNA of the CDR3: TGTGCCAGCGGGAGGGGGGCCACAGATACGCAGTATTTT. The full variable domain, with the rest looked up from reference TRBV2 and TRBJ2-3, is EPEVTQTPSHQVTQMGQEVILRCVPISNHLYFYWYRQILGQKVEFLVSFYNNEISEKSEIFDDQFSVERPDGSNFTLKIRSTKLEDSAMYFCASGRGATDTQYFGPGTRLTVL.

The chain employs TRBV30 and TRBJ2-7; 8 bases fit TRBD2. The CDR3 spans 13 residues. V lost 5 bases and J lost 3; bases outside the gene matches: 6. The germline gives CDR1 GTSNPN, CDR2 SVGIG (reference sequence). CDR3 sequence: CAWEPGTSYEQYF. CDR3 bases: TGTGCCTGGGAACCCGGGACTAGCTACGAGCAGTACTTC.

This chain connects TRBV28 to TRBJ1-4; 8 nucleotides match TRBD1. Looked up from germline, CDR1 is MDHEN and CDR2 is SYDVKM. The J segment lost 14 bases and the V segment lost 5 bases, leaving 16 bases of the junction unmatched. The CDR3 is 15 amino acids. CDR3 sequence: CASSPPGLTGGWLFF. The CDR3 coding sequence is TGTGCCAGCAGTCCCCCCGGACTCACAGGGGGATGGCTGTTTTTT.

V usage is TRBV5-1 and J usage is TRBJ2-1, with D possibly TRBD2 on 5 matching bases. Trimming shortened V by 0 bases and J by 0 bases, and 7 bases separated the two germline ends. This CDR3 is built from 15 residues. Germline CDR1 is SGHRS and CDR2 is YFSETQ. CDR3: CASSLGGGSYNEQFF. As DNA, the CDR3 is TGCGCCAGCAGCTTGGGAGGAGGCTCCTACAATGAGCAGTTCTTC.

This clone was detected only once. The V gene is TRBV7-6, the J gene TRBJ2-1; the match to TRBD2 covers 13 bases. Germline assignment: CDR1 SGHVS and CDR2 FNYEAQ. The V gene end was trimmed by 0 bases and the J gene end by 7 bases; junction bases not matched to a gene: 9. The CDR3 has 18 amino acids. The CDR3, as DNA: TGTGCCAGCAGCTTAGCCGGGACTAGCGGGGCCGGACAAAATGAGCAGTTCTTC. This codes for CASSLAGTSGAGQNEQFF.

The CDR3, as DNA: TGCGCCAGCAGCTTGGTGCTAGCGGGAGTCGACGAGCAGTACTTC. Amino acid sequence: CASSLVLAGVDEQYF. The rearrangement joins TRBV5-1 to TRBJ2-7; 10 bases are a match to TRBD2. Germline V gives CDR1 SGHRS, CDR2 YFSETQ. The CDR3 runs 15 residues. The trim removed 0 bases at V and 5 bases at J, leaving 5 bases unmatched.

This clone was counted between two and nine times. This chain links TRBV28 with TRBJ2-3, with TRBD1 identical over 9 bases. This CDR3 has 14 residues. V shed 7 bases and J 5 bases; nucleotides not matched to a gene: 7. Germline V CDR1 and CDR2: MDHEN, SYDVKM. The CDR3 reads CASKRDREGDTQYF. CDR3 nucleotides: TGTGCCAGCAAAAGGGACAGGGAAGGAGATACGCAGTATTTT. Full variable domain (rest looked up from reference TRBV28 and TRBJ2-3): DVKVTQSSRYLVKRTGEKVFLECVQDMDHENMFWYRQDPGLGLRLIYFSYDVKMKEKGDIPEGYSVSREKKERFSLILESASTNQTSMYLCASKRDREGDTQYFGPGTRLTVL.

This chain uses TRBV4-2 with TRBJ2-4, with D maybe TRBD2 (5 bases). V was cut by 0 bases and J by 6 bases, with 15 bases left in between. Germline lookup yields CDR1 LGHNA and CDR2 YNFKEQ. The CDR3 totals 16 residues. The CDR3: CASSQDSDSGGNIQYF. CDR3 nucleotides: TGTGCCAGCAGCCAAGACTCGGACTCTGGTGGAAACATTCAGTACTTC.

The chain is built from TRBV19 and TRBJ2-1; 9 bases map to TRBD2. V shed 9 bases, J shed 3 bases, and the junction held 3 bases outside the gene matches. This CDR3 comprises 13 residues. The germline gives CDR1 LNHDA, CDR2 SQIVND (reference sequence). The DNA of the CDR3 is TGTGCCAGCGGACTAGCGAGCTACAATGAGCAGTTCTTC. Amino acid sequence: CASGLASYNEQFF.

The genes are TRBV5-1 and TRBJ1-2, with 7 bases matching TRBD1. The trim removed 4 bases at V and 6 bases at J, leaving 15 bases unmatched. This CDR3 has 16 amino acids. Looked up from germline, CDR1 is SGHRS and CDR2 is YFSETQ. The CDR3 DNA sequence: TGCGCCAGCAGCCTCCGGGACAGTGCCCCCCCAGATGGCTACACCTTC. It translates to CASSLRDSAPPDGYTF.

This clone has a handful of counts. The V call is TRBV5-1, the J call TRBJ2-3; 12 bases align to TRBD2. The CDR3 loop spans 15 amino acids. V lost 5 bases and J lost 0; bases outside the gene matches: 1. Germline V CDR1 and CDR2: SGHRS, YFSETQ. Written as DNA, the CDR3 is TGCGCCAGCAGAGGACTAGCGGGAAGCACAGATACGCAGTATTTT. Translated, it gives CASRGLAGSTDTQYF.

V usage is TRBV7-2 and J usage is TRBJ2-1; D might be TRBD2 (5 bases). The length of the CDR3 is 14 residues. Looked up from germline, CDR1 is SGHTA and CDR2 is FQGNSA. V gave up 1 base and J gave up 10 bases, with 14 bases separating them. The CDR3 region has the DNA TGTGCCAGCAGCTTAGGGGCGGGTTTATACGAGCAGTTCTTC. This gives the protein CASSLGAGLYEQFF.

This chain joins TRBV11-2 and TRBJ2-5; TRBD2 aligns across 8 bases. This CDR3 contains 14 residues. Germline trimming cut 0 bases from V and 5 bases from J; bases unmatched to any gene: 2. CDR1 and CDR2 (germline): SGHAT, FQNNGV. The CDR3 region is CASSLETSEETQYF. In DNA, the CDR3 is TGTGCCAGCAGCTTAGAGACTAGCGAGGAGACCCAGTACTTC.

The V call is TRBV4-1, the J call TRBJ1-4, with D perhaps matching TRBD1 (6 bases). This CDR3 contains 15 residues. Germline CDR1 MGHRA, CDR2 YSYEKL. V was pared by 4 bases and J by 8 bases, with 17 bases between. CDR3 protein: CASSRRRGVEEKLFF. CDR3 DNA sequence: TGCGCCAGCAGCCGACGCAGGGGTGTGGAGGAAAAACTGTTTTTT.

The DNA of the CDR3 is TGTGCCAGCACCTCGCAGGGGGCGCGAGACAATGAGCAGTTCTTC. Translated: CASTSQGARDNEQFF. The V call is TRBV6-5, the J call TRBJ2-1, with 8 bases identical to TRBD1. The trim removed 7 bases at V and 5 bases at J, leaving 10 bases unmatched. In germline, CDR1 is MNHEY, CDR2 SVGAGI. The CDR3 is made up of 15 amino acids.

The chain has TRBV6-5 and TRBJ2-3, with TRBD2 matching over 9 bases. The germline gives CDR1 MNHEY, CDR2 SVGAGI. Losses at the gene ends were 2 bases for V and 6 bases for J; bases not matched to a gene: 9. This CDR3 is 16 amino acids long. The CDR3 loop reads CASSYGAGGAADTQYF. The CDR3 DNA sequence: TGTGCCAGCAGTTACGGGGCGGGGGGGGCAGCCGATACGCAGTATTTT.

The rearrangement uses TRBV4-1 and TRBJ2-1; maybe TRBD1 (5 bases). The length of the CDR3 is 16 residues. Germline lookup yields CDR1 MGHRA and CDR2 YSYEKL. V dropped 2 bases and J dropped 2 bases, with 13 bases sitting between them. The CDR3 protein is CASSQSGLRAYNEQFF. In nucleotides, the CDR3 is TGCGCCAGCAGCCAATCAGGGCTTAGGGCCTACAATGAGCAGTTCTTC.

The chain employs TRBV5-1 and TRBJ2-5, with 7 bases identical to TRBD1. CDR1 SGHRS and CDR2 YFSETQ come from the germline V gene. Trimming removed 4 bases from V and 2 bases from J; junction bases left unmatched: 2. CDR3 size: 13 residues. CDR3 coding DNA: TGCGCCAGCAGCCGGGACAGACAAGAGACCCAGTACTTC. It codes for CASSRDRQETQYF.

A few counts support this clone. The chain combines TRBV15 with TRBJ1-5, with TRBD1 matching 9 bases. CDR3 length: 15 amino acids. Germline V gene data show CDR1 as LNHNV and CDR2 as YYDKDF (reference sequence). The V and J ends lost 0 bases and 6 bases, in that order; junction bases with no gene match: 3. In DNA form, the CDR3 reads TGTGCCACCAGCAGAGAACAGGGGGCAAGTCAGCCCCAGCATTTT. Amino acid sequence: CATSREQGASQPQHF.

As DNA, the CDR3 is TGCAGCGCGGAGTTGGAGAGCACTGAAGCTTTCTTT. Protein: CSAELESTEAFF. The V gene is TRBV29-1, the J gene TRBJ1-1; the D is unclear. V was pared by 7 bases and J by 4 bases, with 13 bases between. Germline lookup yields CDR1 SQVTM and CDR2 ANQGSEA. This CDR3 comprises 12 residues.

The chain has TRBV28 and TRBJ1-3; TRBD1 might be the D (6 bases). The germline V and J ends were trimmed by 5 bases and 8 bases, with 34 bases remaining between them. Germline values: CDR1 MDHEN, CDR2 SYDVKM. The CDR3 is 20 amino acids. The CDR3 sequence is CASSAPVLRHPIQQGDTIYF. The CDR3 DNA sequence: TGTGCCAGCAGTGCCCCAGTACTCCGTCATCCCATACAACAGGGTGACACCATATATTTT. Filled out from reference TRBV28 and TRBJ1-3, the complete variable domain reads DVKVTQSSRYLVKRTGEKVFLECVQDMDHENMFWYRQDPGLGLRLIYFSYDVKMKEKGDIPEGYSVSREKKERFSLILESASTNQTSMYLCASSAPVLRHPIQQGDTIYFGEGSWLTVV.

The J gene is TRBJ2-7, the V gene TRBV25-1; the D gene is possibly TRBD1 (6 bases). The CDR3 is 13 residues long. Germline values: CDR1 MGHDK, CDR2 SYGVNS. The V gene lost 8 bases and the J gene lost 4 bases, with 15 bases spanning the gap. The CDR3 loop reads CASDRNSAYEQYF. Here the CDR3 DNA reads TGTGCCAGCGACAGGAACTCTGCTTACGAGCAGTACTTC.

CDR3 in DNA: TGTGCCAGCAGTCCAGGAAACAATCAGCCCCAGCATTTT. It codes for CASSPGNNQPQHF. The V call is TRBV28, the J call TRBJ1-5, with unresolved D. Germline CDR1 is MDHEN and CDR2 is SYDVKM. Trimming took off 5 bases at V and 3 bases at J, with 8 bases between the two ends. This CDR3 has 13 amino acids.

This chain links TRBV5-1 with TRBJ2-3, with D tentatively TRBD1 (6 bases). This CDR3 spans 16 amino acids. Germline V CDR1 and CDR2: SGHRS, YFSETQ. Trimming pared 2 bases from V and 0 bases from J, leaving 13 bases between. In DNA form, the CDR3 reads TGCGCCAGCAGCTTACCAGGGACACCGAGCACAGATACGCAGTATTTT. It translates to CASSLPGTPSTDTQYF.

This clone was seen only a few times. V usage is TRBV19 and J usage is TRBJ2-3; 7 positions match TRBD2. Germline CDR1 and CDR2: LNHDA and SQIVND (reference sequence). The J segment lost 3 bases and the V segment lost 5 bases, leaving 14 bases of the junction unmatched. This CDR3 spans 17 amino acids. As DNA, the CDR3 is TGTGCCAGTAGTTCCATTTTCGCGGGGGAGAGAACAGATACGCAGTATTTT. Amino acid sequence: CASSSIFAGERTDTQYF.

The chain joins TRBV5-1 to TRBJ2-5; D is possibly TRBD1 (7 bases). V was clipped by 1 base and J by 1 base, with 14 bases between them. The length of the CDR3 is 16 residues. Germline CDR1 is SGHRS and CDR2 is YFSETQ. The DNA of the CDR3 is TGCGCCAGCAGCTTGCTGGCAGGGGGGCCCCAAGAGACCCAGTACTTC. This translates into CASSLLAGGPQETQYF.

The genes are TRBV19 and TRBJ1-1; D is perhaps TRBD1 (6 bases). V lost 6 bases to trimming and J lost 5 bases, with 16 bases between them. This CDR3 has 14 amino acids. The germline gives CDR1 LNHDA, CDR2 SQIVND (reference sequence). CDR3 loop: CASRNRASRTEAFF. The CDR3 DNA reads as TGTGCCAGTAGAAACAGGGCGAGCCGGACTGAAGCTTTCTTT.